The text below deals with one T cell receptor beta chain. Antigen: not known. The PCR was carried out with 60 Vbeta primers and 13 Jbeta primers. TCRdb's copy holds only in-frame clones and misses some; the assay was immunoSEQ multiplex PCR. The sample has 150,000 to 200,000 clones. The data stem from a study of cytomegalovirus exposure and HLA in healthy donors. Study-wide results and limits: Later analysis revealed greater clonal expansion in HLA-associated TCR beta chains than in equally common others.

Germline trimming cut 4 bases from V and 4 bases from J; bases unmatched to any gene: 6. Germline CDR1 is SQVTM and CDR2 is ANQGSEA. This CDR3 has 14 amino acids. Sequenced sample: PBMCs. This TCR was sampled from a young woman in good health and CMV-seropositive. The chain employs TRBV29-1 and TRBJ2-2, with 7 positions matching TRBD2. The CDR3 loop reads CSVVEGGVTGELFF. The DNA for the CDR3 is TGCAGCGTTGTAGAGGGAGGGGTCACCGGGGAGCTGTTTTTT.